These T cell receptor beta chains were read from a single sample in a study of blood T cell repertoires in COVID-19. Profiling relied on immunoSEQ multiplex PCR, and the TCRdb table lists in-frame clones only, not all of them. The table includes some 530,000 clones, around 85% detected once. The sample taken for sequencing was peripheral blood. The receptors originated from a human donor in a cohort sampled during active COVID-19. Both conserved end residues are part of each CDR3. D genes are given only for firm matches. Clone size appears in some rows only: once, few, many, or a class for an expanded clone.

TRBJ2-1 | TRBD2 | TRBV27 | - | CASRGRRTSGSNEQFF
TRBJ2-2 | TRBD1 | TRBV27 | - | CASSRQGATGELFF
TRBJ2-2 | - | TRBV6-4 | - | CASSGRLGTGELFF
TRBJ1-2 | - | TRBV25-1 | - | CASSQGSGGYTF
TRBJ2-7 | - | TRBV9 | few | CASSGPIQSDYEQYF
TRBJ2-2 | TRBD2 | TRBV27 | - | CASSPQGLAGGSTGELFF
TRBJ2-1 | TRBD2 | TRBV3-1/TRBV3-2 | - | CASSQDLLAGVADEQFF
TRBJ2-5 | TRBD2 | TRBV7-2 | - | CASSNPSSGTETQYF
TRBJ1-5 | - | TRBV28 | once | CASSFGGQPQHF
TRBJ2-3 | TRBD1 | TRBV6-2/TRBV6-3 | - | CASSTYSTDRGKRDTQYF
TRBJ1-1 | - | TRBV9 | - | CASSVLEGVGTEAFF
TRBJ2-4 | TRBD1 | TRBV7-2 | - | CASSRNPTGGKNIQYF
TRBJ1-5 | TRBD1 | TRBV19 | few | CASSTDRQGGNQPQHF
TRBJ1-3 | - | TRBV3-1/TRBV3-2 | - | CASRDRRFGNTIYF
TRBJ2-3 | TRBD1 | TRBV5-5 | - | CASSWGQGADTQYF
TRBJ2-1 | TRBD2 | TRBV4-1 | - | CAGGPSGRSGEQFF
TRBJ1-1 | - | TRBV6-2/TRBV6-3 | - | CASSYQPSEAFF
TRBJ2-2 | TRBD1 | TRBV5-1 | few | CASSLRTGTGGTGELFF
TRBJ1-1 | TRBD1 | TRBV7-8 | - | CASSRGGTAYLNTEAFF
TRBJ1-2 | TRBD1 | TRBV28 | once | CASILTGRTYGYTF
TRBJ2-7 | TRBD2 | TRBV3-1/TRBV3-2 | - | CASSQVPGTRLDF
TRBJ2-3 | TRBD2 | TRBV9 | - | CASSPRLAGGGTDTQYF
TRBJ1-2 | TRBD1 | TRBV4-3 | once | CASSQAGSGGGYGYTF